Detailed here is one TCR beta chain. This may be a read error: a much more frequent sequence differs by one nucleotide. The data derive from a study of molecular identifiers for immune sequencing clone quantification. TCRdb analysed the PCR reads with MiXCR anew, one entry per CDR3 protein. The sample holds approximately 500,000 distinct CDR3 sequences, around a fifth seen once. CDR3 size: 13 residues. The V end lost 1 base, the J end lost 7 bases, and 11 bases lay between the germline ends. CDR1 is SEHNR and CDR2 is FQNEAQ in the germline V gene (reference sequence). The TCR sequence derives from a human donor in good health. Some libraries in this study had Jurkat cell RNA spiked in. This chain links TRBV7-9 with TRBJ2-7, with D unclear. Sequences were obtained from naive CD8+ T cells from blood, with Jurkat cell RNA spiked in. Subset here: FACS-sorted CD8+CD4-CCR7+CD45RA+ naive T cells. The CDR3, as DNA: TGTGCCAGCAGCTTAGGGGAAAGCAGGGAGCAGTACTTC. Protein: CASSLGESREQYF. Combining the CDR3 with reference TRBV7-9 and TRBJ2-7 gives the whole variable domain DTGVSQNPRHKITKRGQNVTFRCDPISEHNRLYWYRQTLGQGPEFLTYFQNEAQLEKSRLLSDRFSAERPKGSFSTLEIQRTEQGDSAMYLCASSLGESREQYFGPGTRLTVT.